Included here is one T cell receptor beta chain sequence, with context. This clonotype was observed many times. This clone's antigen is unknown. No qualities accompany the bases; no much larger clone lies one base away. V is cut by 0 bases and J by 0 bases, and the space between the germline ends is 6 bases. The CDR3 numbers 14 residues from cysteine through phenylalanine. CDR3 DNA only is kept here, 42 bases in frame from base 1. CDR1 SGHRS and CDR2 YFSETQ are derived from the germline V gene. Ficoll-Paque density gradient centrifugation was used to isolate PBMCs. This entry comes from a study of T-cell memory formation after mild COVID-19 (dated by TCRdb to the early 2020s). For the study in its entirety: TCR sequence clusters from the two donors were largely donor specific. In a couple of donors, T-cell clones that expanded and contracted after mild COVID-19 were followed by sequencing TCRalpha and TCRbeta repertoires longitudinally. Two young, previously healthy adult volunteers made up the cohort, one male and one female. What the study reported, not specific to this receptor: Some responding clones were detected in pre-infection memory, suggesting pre-existing cross-reactive memory T cells joined the SARS-CoV-2 response. Clones that contracted from day 15 to 85 showed balanced CD4/CD8 phenotypes, whereas a second wave of clones that expanded from day 15 to 37 leaned towards CD4+. The study included only a couple of mild cases, and larger cohorts that include severe cases with pre-infection samples were judged to be necessary. Contracting CD4+ clones were located mainly in the CM and EM memory subsets, whereas CD8+ clones were found to be enriched in EMRA. The second-wave clones that peaked on day 37 were not confirmed to be SARS-CoV-2 specific.

For sequencing, an Illumina NovaSeq 6000 was employed. Using 5'RACE with constant-segment primers, TCRalpha and TCRbeta cDNA libraries were constructed, with sample barcodes and unique molecular identifiers added in the process. RNA was extracted from every sample with Trizol reagent. The libraries were amplified in two PCR steps, and the second step added a second sample barcode and Illumina TruSeq adapters. Libraries were sequenced on an Illumina NovaSeq with 2 x 150 bp paired-end reads. The source study handled its data this way. The reads were demultiplexed and collapsed into UMI-guided consensus sequences using migec v1.2.7. With mixcr v2.1.11, UMI consensuses were aligned to TRA and TRB V and J templates and assembled into clonotypes. A clonotype was counted as expanded or contracted only if both edgeR and NoisET called the change significant, with noise models trained on biological replicates. For edgeR calls, the cutoffs were a false discovery rate-adjusted p below 0.01 and a log2 fold-change threshold of 1. PCA with hierarchical clustering of max-normalized trajectories of the 1000 most abundant clonotypes was used as exploratory dynamics analysis. Separately sequenced CD4+ and CD8+ repertoires were used to assign the CD4 or CD8 phenotype of responding clones. Using fastp at Q25 and MiXCR, TCRdb reprocessed the public reads and kept productive beta chains. Each entry merges the rows of one CDR3 protein and shows their most common DNA and genes. These V and J calls rely on TCRdb rather than the paper's analysis. The sample records hundreds of thousands of distinct CDR3 sequences, less than 25% of which are singletons. In total, the top ten clones hold 7% to 9% of the sample.

Source material: PBMCs or a T cell subset sorted from them (not recorded which). The sequence was collected from an adult woman who had mild COVID-19 (a few samples of this study predate the infection). The sample titles of this study are shuffled in the database, so cell type and time point are left out; the donor was told from shared clones. The V and J segments used are TRBV5-1 and TRBJ2-5; matching of 5 bases hints at TRBD1 as the D gene. The nucleotides read TGCGCCAGCAGCTTGGCAGGGAACCAAGAGACCCAGTACTTC. This encodes CASSLAGNQETQYF.